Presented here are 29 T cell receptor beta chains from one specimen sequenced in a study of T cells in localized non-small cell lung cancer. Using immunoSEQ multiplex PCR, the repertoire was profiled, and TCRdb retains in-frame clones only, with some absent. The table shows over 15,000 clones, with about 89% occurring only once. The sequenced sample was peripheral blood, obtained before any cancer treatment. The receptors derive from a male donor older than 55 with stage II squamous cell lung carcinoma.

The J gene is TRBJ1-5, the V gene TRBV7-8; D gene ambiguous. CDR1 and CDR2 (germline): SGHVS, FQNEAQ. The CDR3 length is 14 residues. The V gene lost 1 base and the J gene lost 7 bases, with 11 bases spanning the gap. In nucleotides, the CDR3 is TGTGCCAGCAGCTTAGGTAGGCTACGCCAGCCCCAGCATTTT. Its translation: CASSLGRLRQPQHF.

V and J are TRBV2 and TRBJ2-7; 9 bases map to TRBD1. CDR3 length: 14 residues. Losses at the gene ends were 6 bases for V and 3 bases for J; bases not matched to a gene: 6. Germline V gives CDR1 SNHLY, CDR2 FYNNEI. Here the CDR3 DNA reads TGTGCCAGCAGCTGGGGACAGGGAGGCTACGAGCAGTACTTC. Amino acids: CASSWGQGGYEQYF.

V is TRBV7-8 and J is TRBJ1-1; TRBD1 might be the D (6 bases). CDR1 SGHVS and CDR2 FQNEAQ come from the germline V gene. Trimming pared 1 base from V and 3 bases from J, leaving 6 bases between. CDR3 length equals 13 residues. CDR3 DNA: TGTGCCAGCAGCTTAGACAGGGACACTGAAGCTTTCTTT. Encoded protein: CASSLDRDTEAFF. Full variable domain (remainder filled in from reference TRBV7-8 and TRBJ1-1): GAGVSQSPRYKVAKRGQDVALRCDPISGHVSLFWYQQALGQGPEFLTYFQNEAQLDKSGLPSDRFFAERPEGSVSTLKIQRTQQEDSAVYLCASSLDRDTEAFFGQGTRLTVV.

CDR3 in DNA: TGCAGCGCCAAGACTAGAGGCTACGAGCAGTACTTC. This sequence encodes CSAKTRGYEQYF. The chain is built from TRBV29-1 and TRBJ2-7; D might be TRBD2 (6 bases). The germline V and J ends were trimmed by 7 bases and 3 bases, with 13 bases remaining between them. The germline V gene encodes CDR1 SQVTM and CDR2 ANQGSEA. This CDR3 has 12 amino acids.

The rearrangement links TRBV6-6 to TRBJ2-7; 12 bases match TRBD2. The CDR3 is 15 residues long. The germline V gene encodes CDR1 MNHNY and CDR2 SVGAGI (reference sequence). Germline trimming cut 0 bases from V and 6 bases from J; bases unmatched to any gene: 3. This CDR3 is CASSYSTSGSGEQYF. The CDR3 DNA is TGTGCCAGCAGTTACTCGACTAGCGGGAGCGGCGAGCAGTACTTC.

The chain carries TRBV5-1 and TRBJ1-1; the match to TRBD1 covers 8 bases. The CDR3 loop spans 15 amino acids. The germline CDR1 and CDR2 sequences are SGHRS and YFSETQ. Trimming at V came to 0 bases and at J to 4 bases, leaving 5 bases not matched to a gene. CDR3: CASSLARGLVTEAFF. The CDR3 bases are TGCGCCAGCAGCTTGGCCAGGGGGCTGGTCACTGAAGCTTTCTTT.

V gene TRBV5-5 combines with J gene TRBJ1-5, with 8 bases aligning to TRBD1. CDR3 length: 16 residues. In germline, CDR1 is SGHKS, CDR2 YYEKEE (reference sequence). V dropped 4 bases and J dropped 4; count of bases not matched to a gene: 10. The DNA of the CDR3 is TGTGCCAGCAGCCCACTCCCCGGACAGGGTAATCAGCCCCAGCATTTT. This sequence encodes CASSPLPGQGNQPQHF.

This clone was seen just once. CDR3 nucleotide sequence: TGTGCCAGCAGCCGGATGTGGGGGAAGGGTTCCTACGAGCAGTACTTC. This translates into CASSRMWGKGSYEQYF. This chain links TRBV28 with TRBJ2-7, with D possibly being TRBD1 or TRBD2 (5 bases each). The V end was cut by 6 bases, the J end by 1 base, with 19 bases between. CDR1 and CDR2 from the germline V gene are MDHEN and SYDVKM. The CDR3 sequence is 16 residues long.

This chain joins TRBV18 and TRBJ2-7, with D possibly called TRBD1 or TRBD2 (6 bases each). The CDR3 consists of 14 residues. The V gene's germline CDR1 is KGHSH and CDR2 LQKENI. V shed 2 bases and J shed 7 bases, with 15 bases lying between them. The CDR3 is CASSPVTGAMEQYF. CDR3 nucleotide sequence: TGTGCCAGCTCACCAGTGACGGGGGCCATGGAGCAGTACTTC.

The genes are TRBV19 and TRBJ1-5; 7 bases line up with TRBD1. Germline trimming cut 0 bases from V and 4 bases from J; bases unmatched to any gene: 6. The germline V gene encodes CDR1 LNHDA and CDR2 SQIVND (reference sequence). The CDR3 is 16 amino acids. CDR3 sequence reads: CASSIEAGGRNQPQHF. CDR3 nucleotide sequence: TGTGCCAGTAGTATAGAGGCAGGGGGTCGGAATCAGCCCCAGCATTTT.

CDR3 residues: CASKGEGYGYTF. CDR3 nucleotides: TGTGCCAGCAAGGGTGAGGGCTATGGCTACACCTTC. This chain links TRBV2 with TRBJ1-2; D is uncertain. From germline, CDR1 is SNHLY and CDR2 FYNNEI. V gave up 7 bases and J gave up 4 bases, with 10 bases separating them. This CDR3 contains 12 residues.

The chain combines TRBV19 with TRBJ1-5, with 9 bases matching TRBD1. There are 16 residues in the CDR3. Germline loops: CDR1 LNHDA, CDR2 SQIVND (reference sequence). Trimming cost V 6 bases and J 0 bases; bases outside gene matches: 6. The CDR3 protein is CASSGQGLFSNQPQHF. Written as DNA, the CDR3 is TGTGCCAGTAGCGGACAGGGGCTTTTTAGCAATCAGCCCCAGCATTTT.

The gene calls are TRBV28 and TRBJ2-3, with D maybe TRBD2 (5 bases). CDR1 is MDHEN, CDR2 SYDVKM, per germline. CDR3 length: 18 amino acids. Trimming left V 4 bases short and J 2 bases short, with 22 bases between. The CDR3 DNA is TGTGCCAGCAGTTCCGGACTCATAATGGGGTATGACACAGATACGCAGTATTTT. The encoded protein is CASSSGLIMGYDTDTQYF.

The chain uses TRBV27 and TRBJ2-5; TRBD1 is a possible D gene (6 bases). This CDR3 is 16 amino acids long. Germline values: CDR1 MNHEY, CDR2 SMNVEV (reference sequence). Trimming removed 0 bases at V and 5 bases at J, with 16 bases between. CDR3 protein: CASSLSIDRSKETQYF. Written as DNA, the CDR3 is TGTGCCAGCAGTTTATCGATAGACAGGTCAAAGGAGACCCAGTACTTC.

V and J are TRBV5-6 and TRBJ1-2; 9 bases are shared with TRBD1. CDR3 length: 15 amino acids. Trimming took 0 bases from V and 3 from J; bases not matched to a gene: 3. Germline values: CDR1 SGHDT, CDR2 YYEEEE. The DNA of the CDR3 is TGTGCCAGCAGCTTGGAGGGACAGGGTTACTATGGCTACACCTTC. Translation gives CASSLEGQGYYGYTF.

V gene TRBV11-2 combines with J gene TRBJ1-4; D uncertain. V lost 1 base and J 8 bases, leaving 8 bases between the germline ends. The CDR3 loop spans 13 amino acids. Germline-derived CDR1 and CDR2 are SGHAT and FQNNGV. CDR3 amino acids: CASSLGVREKLFF. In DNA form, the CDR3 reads TGTGCCAGCAGCTTAGGGGTTCGGGAAAAACTGTTTTTT.

The CDR3 protein is CASSSTDRRGEKLFF. DNA of the CDR3: TGTGCCAGCAGTTCAACCGACAGGAGGGGAGAAAAACTGTTTTTT. The V and J genes are TRBV27 and TRBJ1-4; possible D gene TRBD1, 6 bases. CDR1 is MNHEY and CDR2 is SMNVEV in the germline V gene (reference sequence). The CDR3 has 15 residues. Trimming left V 4 bases short and J 8 bases short, with 17 bases between.

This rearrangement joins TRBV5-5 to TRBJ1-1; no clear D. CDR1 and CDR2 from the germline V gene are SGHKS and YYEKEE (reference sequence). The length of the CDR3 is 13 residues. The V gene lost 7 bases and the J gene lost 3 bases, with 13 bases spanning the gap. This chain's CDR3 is CASWSGLDTEAFF. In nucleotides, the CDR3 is TGTGCCAGCTGGTCGGGGTTAGACACTGAAGCTTTCTTT.

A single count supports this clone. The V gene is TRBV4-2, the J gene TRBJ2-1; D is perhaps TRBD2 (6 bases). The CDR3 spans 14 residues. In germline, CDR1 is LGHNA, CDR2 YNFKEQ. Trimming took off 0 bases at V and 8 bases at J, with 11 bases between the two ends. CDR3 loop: CASSQDGTWDEQFF. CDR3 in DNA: TGTGCCAGCAGCCAAGATGGGACTTGGGATGAGCAGTTCTTC.

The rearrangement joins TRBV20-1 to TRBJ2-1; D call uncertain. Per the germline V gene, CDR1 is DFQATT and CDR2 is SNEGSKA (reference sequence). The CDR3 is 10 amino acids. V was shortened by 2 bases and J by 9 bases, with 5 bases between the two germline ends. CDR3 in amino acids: CSARRAEQFF. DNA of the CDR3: TGCAGTGCTAGACGAGCTGAGCAGTTCTTC.

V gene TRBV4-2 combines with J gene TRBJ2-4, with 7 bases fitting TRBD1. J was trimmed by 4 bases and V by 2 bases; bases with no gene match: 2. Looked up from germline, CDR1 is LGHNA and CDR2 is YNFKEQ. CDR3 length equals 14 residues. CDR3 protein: CASSQRQGKNIQYF. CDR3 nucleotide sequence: TGTGCCAGCAGCCAACGACAGGGTAAAAACATTCAGTACTTC.

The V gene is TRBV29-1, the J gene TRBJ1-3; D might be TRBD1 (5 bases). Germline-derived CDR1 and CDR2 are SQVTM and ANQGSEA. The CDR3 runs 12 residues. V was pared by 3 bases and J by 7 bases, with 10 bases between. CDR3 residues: CSVEGRGNTIYF. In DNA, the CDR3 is TGCAGCGTTGAGGGACGGGGGAACACCATATATTTT.

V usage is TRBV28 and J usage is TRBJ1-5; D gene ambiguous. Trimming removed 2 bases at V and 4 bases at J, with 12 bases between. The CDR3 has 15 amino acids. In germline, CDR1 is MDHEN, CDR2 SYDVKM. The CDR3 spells CASSLTPIRNQPQHF. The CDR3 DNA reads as TGTGCCAGCAGTTTAACCCCGATAAGGAATCAGCCCCAGCATTTT.

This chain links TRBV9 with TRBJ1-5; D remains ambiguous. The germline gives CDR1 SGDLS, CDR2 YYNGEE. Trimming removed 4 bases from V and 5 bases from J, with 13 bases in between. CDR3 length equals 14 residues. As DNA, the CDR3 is TGTGCCAGCAGCTCTACATCCGGGTATCAGCCCCAGCATTTT. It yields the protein CASSSTSGYQPQHF.

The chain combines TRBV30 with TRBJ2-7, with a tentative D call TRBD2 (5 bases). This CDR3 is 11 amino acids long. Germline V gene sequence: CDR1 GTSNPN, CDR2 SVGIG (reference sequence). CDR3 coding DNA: TGTGCTTGGGCTAGCAGAAGCGAGCAGTACTTC. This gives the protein CAWASRSEQYF.

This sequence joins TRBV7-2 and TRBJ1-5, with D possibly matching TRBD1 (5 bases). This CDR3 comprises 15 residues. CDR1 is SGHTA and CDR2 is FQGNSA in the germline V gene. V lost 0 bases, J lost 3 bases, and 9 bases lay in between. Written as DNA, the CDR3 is TGTGCCAGCAGCTTAGCGGGGGGTACCAATCAGCCCCAGCATTTT. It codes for CASSLAGGTNQPQHF.

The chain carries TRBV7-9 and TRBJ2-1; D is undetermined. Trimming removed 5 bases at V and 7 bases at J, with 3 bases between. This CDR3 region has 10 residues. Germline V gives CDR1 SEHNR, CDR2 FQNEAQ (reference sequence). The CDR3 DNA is TGTGCCAGCAGCGGGAATGAGCAGTTCTTC. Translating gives CASSGNEQFF.

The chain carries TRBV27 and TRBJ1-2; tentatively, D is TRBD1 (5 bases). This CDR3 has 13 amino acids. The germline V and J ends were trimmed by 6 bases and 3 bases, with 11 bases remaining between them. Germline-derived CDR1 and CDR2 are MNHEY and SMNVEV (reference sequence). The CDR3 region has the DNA TGTGCCAGCAGCATGACAGTTCACTATGGCTACACCTTC. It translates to CASSMTVHYGYTF.

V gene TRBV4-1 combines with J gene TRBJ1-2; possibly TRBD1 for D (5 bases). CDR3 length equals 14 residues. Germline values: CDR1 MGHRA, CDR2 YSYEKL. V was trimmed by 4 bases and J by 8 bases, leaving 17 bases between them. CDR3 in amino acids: CASSLGLGVEGYTF. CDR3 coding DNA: TGCGCCAGCAGCCTGGGGCTGGGAGTCGAAGGCTACACCTTC.